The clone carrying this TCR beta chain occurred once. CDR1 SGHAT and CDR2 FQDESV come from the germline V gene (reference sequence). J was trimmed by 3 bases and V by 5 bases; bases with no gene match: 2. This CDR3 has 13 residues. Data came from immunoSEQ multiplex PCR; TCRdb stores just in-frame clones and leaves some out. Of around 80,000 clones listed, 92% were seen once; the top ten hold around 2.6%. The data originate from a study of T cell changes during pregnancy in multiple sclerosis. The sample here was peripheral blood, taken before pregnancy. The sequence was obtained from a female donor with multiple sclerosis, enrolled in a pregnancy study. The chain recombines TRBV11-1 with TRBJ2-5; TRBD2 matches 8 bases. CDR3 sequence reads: CASSRGLEETQYF. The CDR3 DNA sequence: TGTGCCAGCAGCCGGGGACTAGAAGAGACCCAGTACTTC. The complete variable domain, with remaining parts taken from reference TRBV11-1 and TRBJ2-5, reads EAEVAQSPRYKITEKSQAVAFWCDPISGHATLYWYRQILGQGPELLVQFQDESVVDDSQLPKDRFSAERLKGVDSTLKIQPAELGDSAMYLCASSRGLEETQYFGPGTRLLVL.